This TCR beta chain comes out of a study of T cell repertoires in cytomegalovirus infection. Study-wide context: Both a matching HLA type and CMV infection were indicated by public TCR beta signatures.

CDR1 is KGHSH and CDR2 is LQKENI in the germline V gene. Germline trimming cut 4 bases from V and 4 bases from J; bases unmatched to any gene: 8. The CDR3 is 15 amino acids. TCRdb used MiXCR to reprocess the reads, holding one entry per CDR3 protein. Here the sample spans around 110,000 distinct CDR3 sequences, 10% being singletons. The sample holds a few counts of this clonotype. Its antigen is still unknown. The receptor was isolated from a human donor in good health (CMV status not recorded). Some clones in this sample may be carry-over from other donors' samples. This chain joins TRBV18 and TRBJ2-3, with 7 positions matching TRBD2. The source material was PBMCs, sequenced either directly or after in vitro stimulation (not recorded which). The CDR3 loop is CASSRGAGVADTQYF. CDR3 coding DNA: TGTGCCAGCTCACGAGGGGCGGGAGTCGCAGATACGCAGTATTTT.